One and the same sample provided the 28 T cell receptor beta chains below, sequenced in a study of blood T cell repertoires in COVID-19. Data came from immunoSEQ multiplex PCR; TCRdb stores just in-frame clones and leaves some out. The repertoire includes around 200,000 clones, less than 85% of them detected once, and less than 7% sits in the top ten. Sequencing was done on a sample of peripheral blood. All receptors derive from a woman in her 70s with acute or convalescent COVID-19.

The chain couples TRBV18 to TRBJ2-1; the D gene is possibly TRBD1 (6 bases). Trimming cost V 0 bases and J 2 bases, with 11 bases left between them. CDR3 length: 16 amino acids. CDR1 and CDR2 (germline): KGHSH, LQKENI. CDR3 in DNA: TGTGCCAGCTCACCACCGTTTGACAGGACCTACAATGAGCAGTTCTTC. It encodes CASSPPFDRTYNEQFF.

The chain links TRBV28 to TRBJ1-4; D is possibly TRBD1 (5 bases). Germline values: CDR1 MDHEN, CDR2 SYDVKM. Trimming left V 2 bases short and J 0 bases short, with 7 bases between. This CDR3 comprises 15 residues. The CDR3 DNA reads as TGTGCCAGCAGTTTACCGGGGGCAACTAATGAAAAACTGTTTTTT. It yields the protein CASSLPGATNEKLFF.

This sequence joins TRBV19 and TRBJ2-2, with a possible D match to TRBD2 (5 bases). The germline gives CDR1 LNHDA, CDR2 SQIVND (reference sequence). V was pared by 3 bases and J by 5 bases, with 13 bases between. The CDR3 loop spans 15 amino acids. The chain's CDR3 is CASSMEVRSTGELFF. DNA of the CDR3: TGTGCCAGTAGTATGGAGGTCAGGAGTACCGGGGAGCTGTTTTTT.

The V gene is TRBV3-1 (or the pseudogene TRBV3-2), the J gene TRBJ1-6, with 7 bases aligning to TRBD1. V lost 4 bases and J lost 9; bases outside the gene matches: 9. The germline gives CDR1 LGHDT, CDR2 YNNKEL (reference sequence). The CDR3 covers 15 residues. CDR3 DNA sequence: TGTGCCAGCAGCCCTCGGGCAGGGGGAAGTTCACCCCTCCACTTT. Translated: CASSPRAGGSSPLHF.

This clone was detected only once. The chain is built from TRBV27 and TRBJ2-7, with TRBD1 matching over 7 bases. The CDR3 covers 14 residues. Per the germline V gene, CDR1 is MNHEY and CDR2 is SMNVEV (reference sequence). V lost 2 bases and J lost 3; bases outside the gene matches: 4. The CDR3 reads CASSLTGTDYEQYF. The CDR3 DNA reads TGTGCCAGCAGTTTAACCGGGACAGACTACGAGCAGTACTTC.

The chain is built from TRBV28 and TRBJ2-2, with TRBD2 as a possible D gene (5 bases). The V end was cut by 5 bases, the J end by 5 bases, with 18 bases between. The CDR3 loop spans 16 amino acids. The germline V gene encodes CDR1 MDHEN and CDR2 SYDVKM. CDR3 DNA sequence: TGTGCCAGCAGTCCCGGGGAAGTCCGGAGGACCGGGGAGCTGTTTTTT. This codes for CASSPGEVRRTGELFF.

The V call is TRBV5-1, the J call TRBJ2-2, with 13 bases identical to TRBD2. This CDR3 has 18 amino acids. V was pared by 4 bases and J by 3 bases, with 9 bases of the junction left unmatched. Germline V CDR1 and CDR2: SGHRS, YFSETQ. CDR3 DNA: TGCGCCAGCAGCCGAACTAGCGGGAGGGCAATTTACACCGGGGAGCTGTTTTTT. Its protein is CASSRTSGRAIYTGELFF.

A few counts support this clone. V usage is TRBV19 and J usage is TRBJ1-5; D perhaps matches TRBD1 (6 bases). V was cut by 5 bases and J by 3 bases, with 8 bases left in between. Looked up from germline, CDR1 is LNHDA and CDR2 is SQIVND (reference sequence). The length of the CDR3 is 13 residues. CDR3 in DNA: TGTGCCAGTAGTGGACAGCCCAATCAGCCCCAGCATTTT. Its protein product is CASSGQPNQPQHF.

In this sample, this clone turned up once. This sequence joins TRBV6-1 and TRBJ2-5; D remains ambiguous. Deletions cut 0 bases from V and 5 bases from J, with 7 bases between. CDR3 length: 13 amino acids. Germline CDR1 and CDR2: MNHNS and SASEGT. CDR3 sequence: CASSEAFQETQYF. CDR3 nucleotides: TGTGCCAGCAGTGAAGCCTTCCAGGAGACCCAGTACTTC.

This chain connects TRBV3-1 (or the pseudogene TRBV3-2) to TRBJ1-1; the D gene is possibly TRBD1 (5 bases). Trimming pared 4 bases from V and 0 bases from J, leaving 9 bases between. The germline gives CDR1 LGHDT, CDR2 YNNKEL (reference sequence). The CDR3 has 14 residues. CDR3 sequence reads: CASSPRGLNTEAFF. In nucleotides, the CDR3 is TGTGCCAGCAGCCCAAGGGGCCTGAACACTGAAGCTTTCTTT.

The CDR3 region is CASSPDRGIQTQYF. CDR3 nucleotide sequence: TGTGCCAGCAGCCCCGACAGGGGGATCCAGACCCAGTACTTC. The V gene is TRBV7-9, the J gene TRBJ2-5; 9 nucleotides align to TRBD1. The V and J ends lost 5 bases and 6 bases, in that order; junction bases with no gene match: 7. This CDR3 contains 14 residues. Germline assignment: CDR1 SEHNR and CDR2 FQNEAQ (reference sequence).

This chain uses TRBV4-1 with TRBJ2-1, with 9 bases lining up with TRBD2. This CDR3 contains 15 residues. Germline values: CDR1 MGHRA, CDR2 YSYEKL. Trimming cost V 7 bases and J 7 bases; bases outside gene matches: 11. This chain's CDR3 is CASTPGSGRTNEQFF. In DNA form, the CDR3 reads TGCGCCAGCACCCCGGGTAGCGGGAGAACGAATGAGCAGTTCTTC.

This rearrangement joins TRBV9 to TRBJ2-3, with 7 bases that match TRBD2. There are 15 residues in the CDR3. Per the germline V gene, CDR1 is SGDLS and CDR2 is YYNGEE. Unmatched junction bases numbered 6, after V lost 5 bases and J lost 0 bases. CDR3 bases: TGTGCCAGCAGTCCCCTCGGGGGGAGCACAGATACGCAGTATTTT. Translation gives CASSPLGGSTDTQYF.

CDR3 region: CASSRGTSGQAGETQYF. The CDR3 bases are TGCGCCAGCAGCCGTGGGACTAGCGGTCAGGCAGGAGAGACCCAGTACTTC. The chain has TRBV5-1 and TRBJ2-5; TRBD2 matches 11 bases. The CDR3 is made up of 17 amino acids. Per germline, CDR1 SGHRS and CDR2 YFSETQ. Unmatched junction bases numbered 12, after V lost 4 bases and J lost 4 bases.

CDR3 sequence reads: CASSRAPFGGGGDTQYF. The CDR3 DNA reads TGTGCCAGTAGTAGGGCTCCATTTGGGGGAGGAGGAGATACGCAGTATTTT. The chain combines TRBV19 with TRBJ2-3; TRBD2 might be the D (6 bases). Looked up from germline, CDR1 is LNHDA and CDR2 is SQIVND (reference sequence). The CDR3 covers 17 residues. V was cut by 4 bases and J by 5 bases, with 22 bases left in between. Variable domain in full (rest from reference TRBV19 and TRBJ2-3): DGGITQSPKYLFRKEGQNVTLSCEQNLNHDAMYWYRQDPGQGLRLIYYSQIVNDFQKGDIAEGYSVSREKKESFPLTVTSAQKNPTAFYLCASSRAPFGGGGDTQYFGPGTRLTVL.

V usage is TRBV5-1 and J usage is TRBJ2-3; weak D call: TRBD2 (5 bases). Germline V gene data show CDR1 as SGHRS and CDR2 as YFSETQ. CDR3 length equals 13 residues. The V and J ends lost 6 bases and 3 bases respectively, with 11 bases between them. CDR3 sequence: CASTMGVTDTQYF. DNA of the CDR3: TGCGCCAGCACTATGGGAGTTACAGATACGCAGTATTTT.

This chain uses TRBV28 with TRBJ1-6, with D unresolved. Germline lookup yields CDR1 MDHEN and CDR2 SYDVKM. There are 12 residues in the CDR3. V was pared by 6 bases and J by 12 bases, with 12 bases between. As DNA, the CDR3 is TGTGCCAGCAGAAATCCTCGCGAACCCCTCCACTTT. As protein: CASRNPREPLHF.

This clone was recorded once. This chain joins TRBV6-5 and TRBJ1-2; D is possibly TRBD1 (6 bases). The V gene's germline CDR1 is MNHEY and CDR2 SVGAGI. V shed 6 bases and J shed 4 bases, with 12 bases lying between them. The CDR3 length is 13 residues. The CDR3 bases are TGTGCCAGCAGCGAGGACAGTGCCTATGGCTACACCTTC. Amino acid sequence: CASSEDSAYGYTF.

The chain recombines TRBV28 with TRBJ1-1; a weak D match, TRBD1 (5 bases). The CDR3 loop spans 14 amino acids. The germline gives CDR1 MDHEN, CDR2 SYDVKM. The V end was cut by 2 bases, the J end by 5 bases, with 12 bases between. The CDR3 region is CASSLLGAGTEAFF. The CDR3 nucleotides read TGTGCCAGCAGTTTACTTGGGGCAGGAACTGAAGCTTTCTTT.

V usage is TRBV28 and J usage is TRBJ2-3; TRBD2 matches 15 bases. The CDR3 extends over 16 amino acids. Germline CDR1 MDHEN, CDR2 SYDVKM. With V trimmed by 5 bases and J by 4 bases, 4 bases remained unmatched. Written as DNA, the CDR3 is TGTGCCAGCAGTCCTGGACTAGCGGGAGGGGCAGATACGCAGTATTTT. It is translated as CASSPGLAGGADTQYF.

The rearrangement links TRBV5-1 to TRBJ1-1; possible D gene TRBD1, 5 bases. The germline gives CDR1 SGHRS, CDR2 YFSETQ. The CDR3 length is 15 residues. Trimming stripped 4 bases from V and 1 base from J, with 14 bases between. As DNA, the CDR3 is TGCGCCAGCAGCCTCTCCGGGACTTCGAACACTGAAGCTTTCTTT. This encodes CASSLSGTSNTEAFF.

Details on this clone: One end of the junction does not line up with germline, which may come from a read error. Other DNA sequences from this sample encode an identical CDR3 as well. The rearrangement uses TRBV18 and TRBJ1-2; maybe TRBD1 (5 bases). CDR1 is KGHSH and CDR2 is LQKENI in the germline V gene. This CDR3 spans 13 amino acids. The CDR3 loop reads CASSPDSNYGYTF. In DNA form, the CDR3 reads TGTGCCAGCTCACCAGACAGTAACTATGGCTACACTTTC.

J is TRBJ2-5 and V is TRBV24-1; 8 bases match TRBD2. V lost 0 bases to trimming and J lost 5 bases; unmatched junction nucleotides: 13. Looked up from germline, CDR1 is KGHDR and CDR2 is SFDVKD. There are 18 residues in the CDR3. The CDR3 loop reads CATSDLTRDGRARETQYF. As DNA, the CDR3 is TGTGCCACCAGTGATTTGACGCGCGACGGGAGGGCCCGGGAGACCCAGTACTTC.

The chain carries TRBV7-8 and TRBJ2-2; 9 bases match TRBD2. The CDR3 totals 19 residues. J lost 6 bases, V lost 0 bases, and 14 bases had no gene match. Germline loops: CDR1 SGHVS, CDR2 FQNEAQ. CDR3 protein: CASSLALTSGFTSAGELFF. The CDR3 DNA sequence: TGTGCCAGCAGCTTAGCTCTGACTAGCGGCTTCACAAGCGCCGGGGAGCTGTTTTTT.

This clone was detected once. V usage is TRBV27 and J usage is TRBJ1-4; 9 nucleotides agree with TRBD1. The CDR3 is made up of 15 amino acids. Germline values: CDR1 MNHEY, CDR2 SMNVEV (reference sequence). With V trimmed by 6 bases and J by 8 bases, 10 bases remained unmatched. DNA of the CDR3: TGTGCCAGCAGCCGGAGGACAGGGGTGAGAGAAAAACTGTTTTTT. Protein sequence: CASSRRTGVREKLFF. The complete variable domain, with remaining parts taken from reference TRBV27 and TRBJ1-4, reads EAQVTQNPRYLITVTGKKLTVTCSQNMNHEYMSWYRQDPGLGLRQIYYSMNVEVTDKGDVPEGYKVSRKEKRNFPLILESPSPNQTSLYFCASSRRTGVREKLFFGSGTQLSVL.

This clone has a handful of counts. CDR3: CASSRTTTGGTEAFF. The DNA for the CDR3 is TGTGCCAGCAGCAGAACCACTACAGGGGGCACTGAAGCTTTCTTT. The gene calls are TRBV6-5 and TRBJ1-1; the match to TRBD1 covers 8 bases. The V segment lost 6 bases and the J segment 4 bases; nucleotides outside the gene matches: 10. Germline CDR1 and CDR2: MNHEY and SVGAGI. The CDR3 consists of 15 residues.

The chain uses TRBV30 and TRBJ1-5; no clear D gene. Trimming shortened V by 3 bases and J by 0 bases, and 9 bases separated the two germline ends. CDR3 size: 14 residues. Per germline, CDR1 GTSNPN and CDR2 SVGIG (reference sequence). The CDR3 reads CAWSADNSNQPQHF. CDR3 nucleotide sequence: TGTGCCTGGAGCGCGGATAATAGCAATCAGCCCCAGCATTTT. Together with reference TRBV30 and TRBJ1-5, the CDR3 gives the full variable domain: SQTIHQWPATLVQPVGSPLSLECTVEGTSNPNLYWYRQAAGRGLQLLFYSVGIGQISSEVPQNLSASRPQDRQFILSSKKLLLSDSGFYLCAWSADNSNQPQHFGDGTRLSIL.

This sequence joins TRBV3-1 (or the pseudogene TRBV3-2) and TRBJ1-4; D unclear. Germline CDR1 and CDR2: LGHDT and YNNKEL (reference sequence). This CDR3 spans 16 amino acids. Trimming left V 0 bases short and J 8 bases short, with 16 bases between. This chain's CDR3 is CASSQDPQVWIEKLFF. CDR3 nucleotide sequence: TGTGCCAGCAGCCAAGATCCGCAGGTATGGATAGAAAAACTGTTTTTT.